This T cell receptor beta chain was captured in a study of blood T cell repertoires in COVID-19. Study-level information: COVID-19 samples collected from the United States, Italy and Spain covered acute and convalescent phases. PBMCs, B-cell-depleted T cells, or T cells were the source of the cDNA or gDNA that made up the material.

Per the authors' pipeline: Amplifying reference gene primers gave estimates of nucleated cell counts. Method: immunoSEQ multiplex PCR; TCRdb's copy keeps in-frame clones and lacks some. V, J and clone size are taken as reported in that table, and D and trimming were inferred from the DNA itself. The sample includes approximately 47,000 clones, 80% to 90% of them seen just once. This CDR3 is built from 13 residues. The V and J ends lost 0 bases and 9 bases respectively, with 10 bases between them. Germline-derived CDR1 and CDR2 are SGDLS and YYNGEE. The TCR comes from a human donor with active COVID-19. The donor label of this sample is uncertain. The gene calls are TRBV9 and TRBJ2-1; D call uncertain. The material sequenced was peripheral blood. The CDR3 protein is CASSVAGHTEQFF. The CDR3 DNA sequence: TGTGCCAGCAGCGTAGCTGGTCACACTGAGCAGTTCTTC.